This T cell receptor beta chain was identified during a study of cytomegalovirus exposure and HLA in healthy donors. Study observations and caveats: Listed as cytomegalovirus-associated were 164 TCR beta chains.

The PCR ran on 60 Vbeta and 13 Jbeta primers. Profiling relied on immunoSEQ multiplex PCR, and the TCRdb table lists in-frame clones only, not all of them. The profile covers about 130,000 clones, with 70% to 85% appearing a single time and about 13% taken by the ten largest. A remark on this clone: Its antigen is not identified.

Per the germline V gene, CDR1 is SGHTA and CDR2 is FQGNSA. V was trimmed by 2 bases and J by 7 bases, leaving 11 bases between them. CDR3 length: 14 amino acids. The chain couples TRBV7-2 to TRBJ2-2; D possibly corresponds to TRBD2 (5 bases). Sequencing used PBMCs. This sequence was found in a woman in her 40s in good health and CMV-seropositive. The CDR3 sequence: CASSLTGMDGELFF. In nucleotides, the CDR3 is TGTGCCAGCAGCTTAACGGGAATGGACGGGGAGCTGTTTTTT.